The 24 T cell receptor beta chains presented below share a single source sample, sequenced in a study of liver allograft versus peripheral blood T cells. Whole-study context: The authors compared T cell receptor repertoires in transplanted livers with recipients' peripheral blood repertoires.

One entry per CDR3 protein, called by TCRdb with MiXCR from the reads. The data contain 10,000 or so distinct CDR3 sequences, about 18% of them singletons. All receptors derive from a human patient who had a liver transplant. Some of these T cells may belong to the graft donor.

This clonotype is medium-sized within its sample. The chain has TRBV6-1 and TRBJ1-5; maybe TRBD1 (5 bases). V was pared by 8 bases and J by 2 bases, with 13 bases between. CDR1 and CDR2 (germline): MNHNS, SASEGT. CDR3 size: 14 residues. The DNA of the CDR3 is TGTGCCAGCGAACCAGGGAGTGGCAATCAGCCCCAGCATTTT. This encodes CASEPGSGNQPQHF.

This clonotype is medium-sized (0.01 to 0.1%) in the sample. The chain uses TRBV29-1 and TRBJ1-2; D unclear. CDR1 is SQVTM and CDR2 is ANQGSEA in the germline V gene. V dropped 6 bases and J dropped 8 bases, with 13 bases sitting between them. The CDR3 length is 11 residues. The CDR3: CSVALRHGYTF. The CDR3 DNA sequence: TGCAGCGTGGCCCTCCGACACGGCTACACCTTC.

This clonotype is medium-sized. The chain couples TRBV6-1 to TRBJ1-2, with TRBD1 identical over 7 bases. V gave up 8 bases and J gave up 4 bases; unmatched junction bases: 7. Germline V gene lookup returns CDR1 MNHNS and CDR2 SASEGT. The CDR3 covers 13 residues. The CDR3 loop reads CASVTGWVYGYTF. The CDR3 DNA sequence: TGTGCCAGCGTGACAGGGTGGGTCTATGGCTACACCTTC.

Note on this clonotype: A read error may be the cause here, since a much bigger clone is one base away. This CDR3 is missing its conserved last phenylalanine or tryptophan, likely due to a read error. This chain connects TRBV19 to TRBJ1-2, with D hard to call. V lost 3 bases to trimming and J lost 7 bases, with 12 bases between them. From germline, CDR1 is LNHDA and CDR2 SQIVND (reference sequence). This CDR3 is built from 13 residues. The DNA of the CDR3 is TGTGCCAGTAGTATGTCTGGGGTGGTTGGCTACACCATC. It specifies CASSMSGVVGYTI.

This clonotype came up many times. The chain links TRBV13 to TRBJ2-5; D is perhaps TRBD2 (5 bases). The CDR3 loop spans 13 amino acids. The germline gives CDR1 PRHDT, CDR2 FYEKMQ (reference sequence). V dropped 5 bases and J dropped 2 bases, with 9 bases sitting between them. CDR3 residues: CASSLARQETQYF. The CDR3 coding sequence is TGTGCCAGCAGCCTAGCCCGGCAAGAGACCCAGTACTTC.

The table lists this clonotype with a few counts. The V gene is TRBV7-9, the J gene TRBJ2-1; D gene unclear. There are 11 residues in the CDR3. Between the trimmed V and J ends, which lost 3 bases and 8 bases, there was a span of 5 bases. Germline lookup yields CDR1 SEHNR and CDR2 FQNEAQ (reference sequence). The CDR3 DNA reads TGTGCCAGCAGCTTGAACGATGAGCAGTTCTTC. It translates to CASSLNDEQFF.

This clonotype ranks as medium-sized. The chain employs TRBV6-6 and TRBJ1-5; 7 bases line up with TRBD1. The germline gives CDR1 MNHNY, CDR2 SVGAGI (reference sequence). After removal of 4 bases from V and 7 bases from J, the junction contained 10 bases not matched to a gene. The CDR3 length is 15 residues. The CDR3 DNA reads as TGTGCCAGCAGTTCCCAACAGGGGACGAGACAGCCCCAGCATTTT. This gives the protein CASSSQQGTRQPQHF.

By share, this clonotype ranks as medium-sized (0.01 to 0.1%). The rearrangement joins TRBV6-5 to TRBJ1-2, with D possibly TRBD1 on 6 matching bases. The V and J ends lost 11 bases and 4 bases respectively, with 11 bases between them. Germline lookup yields CDR1 MNHEY and CDR2 SVGAGI. The CDR3 sequence is 11 residues long. The CDR3 coding sequence is TGTGCCTCCGGGACACTCTATGGCTACACCTTC. Translating it yields CASGTLYGYTF.

To note about this clonotype: This could be a read error, since a much larger clone is one nucleotide away. The chain combines TRBV19 with TRBJ1-6; 9 positions agree with TRBD1. The CDR3 has 18 amino acids. Germline V gives CDR1 LNHDA, CDR2 SQIVND (reference sequence). CDR3 amino acids: CANSTPGQGIKIGSPLHF. The CDR3 nucleotides are TGTGCCAATAGTACACCGGGACAGGGCATTAAGATTGGTTCACCCCTCCACTTT.

This clonotype has at least ten counts. This chain connects TRBV15 to TRBJ1-2, with TRBD1 matching 7 bases. This CDR3 has 14 residues. In germline, CDR1 is LNHNV, CDR2 YYDKDF (reference sequence). Unmatched junction bases numbered 9, after V lost 4 bases and J lost 7 bases. CDR3 sequence (DNA): TGTGCCACCAGCAAAAGGGTAAGGGGGCCTGGCTACACCTTC. Protein sequence: CATSKRVRGPGYTF.

Relative to its sample, this clonotype is medium-sized. The rearrangement joins TRBV7-2 to TRBJ1-1; D is perhaps TRBD1 (6 bases). The germline CDR1 and CDR2 sequences are SGHTA and FQGNSA. This CDR3 comprises 16 residues. The V end lost 4 bases, the J end lost 5 bases, and 20 bases lay between the germline ends. The CDR3 loop is CASSSRLVRGATEAFF. DNA for the CDR3: TGTGCCAGCAGCTCCCGACTTGTCCGGGGGGCTACTGAAGCTTTCTTT. The entire variable domain, with the rest obtained from reference TRBV7-2 and TRBJ1-1, is as follows: GAGVSQSPSNKVTEKGKDVELRCDPISGHTALYWYRQSLGQGLEFLIYFQGNSAPDKSGLPSDRFSAERTGGSVSTLTIQRTQQEDSAVYLCASSSRLVRGATEAFFGQGTRLTVV.

This clonotype ranks as medium-sized. The chain employs TRBV7-9 and TRBJ1-1; possibly TRBD1 for D (5 bases). Per the germline V gene, CDR1 is SEHNR and CDR2 is FQNEAQ (reference sequence). Between the trimmed V and J ends, which lost 5 bases and 1 base, there was a span of 14 bases. This CDR3 contains 15 residues. The CDR3 sequence: CASSQWDGSNTEAFF. For the CDR3, the DNA is TGTGCCAGCAGCCAATGGGACGGATCGAACACTGAAGCTTTCTTT. The whole variable domain, remainder taken from reference TRBV7-9 and TRBJ1-1, is DTGVSQNPRHKITKRGQNVTFRCDPISEHNRLYWYRQTLGQGPEFLTYFQNEAQLEKSRLLSDRFSAERPKGSFSTLEIQRTEQGDSAMYLCASSQWDGSNTEAFFGQGTRLTVV.

This sequence joins TRBV7-9 and TRBJ2-7; TRBD1 is a possible D gene (5 bases). Germline V lookup: CDR1 SEHNR, CDR2 FQNEAQ (reference sequence). CDR3 length: 13 residues. V was trimmed by 2 bases and J by 2 bases, leaving 7 bases between them. The chain's CDR3 is CASSLQGTYEQYF. The CDR3 region has the DNA TGTGCCAGCAGCTTACAGGGAACCTACGAGCAGTACTTC.

This clonotype was seen once. The gene calls are TRBV5-4 and TRBJ2-7; D might be TRBD1 or TRBD2, each matching 5 bases. Germline assignment: CDR1 SGHNT and CDR2 YYREEE (reference sequence). The CDR3 covers 15 residues. V dropped 0 bases and J dropped 0 bases, with 10 bases sitting between them. In DNA form, the CDR3 reads TGTGCCAGCAGCTTGGGGGACCTTAGCTCCTACGAGCAGTACTTC. Its translation: CASSLGDLSSYEQYF.

This clonotype ranks as medium-sized. The chain is built from TRBV6-2 or TRBV6-3 and TRBJ1-5; D gene uncertain. The V and J ends lost 6 bases and 0 bases respectively, with 6 bases between them. The CDR3 is 13 amino acids. Germline-derived CDR1 and CDR2 are MNHEY and SVGEGT. Here the CDR3 reads CASSIVSNQPQHF. The DNA for the CDR3 is TGTGCCAGCAGCATAGTTAGCAATCAGCCCCAGCATTTT.

This clonotype was observed a few times. The chain employs TRBV19 and TRBJ2-7, with a possible D match to TRBD1 (6 bases). Germline V CDR1 and CDR2: LNHDA, SQIVND (reference sequence). V was cut by 4 bases and J by 0 bases, with 16 bases left in between. The CDR3 spans 16 residues. CDR3 coding DNA: TGTGCCAGTAGTAGGGGGCCGACAGGCCCCTCCTACGAGCAGTACTTC. Translated: CASSRGPTGPSYEQYF. The complete variable domain, with remaining parts taken from reference TRBV19 and TRBJ2-7, reads DGGITQSPKYLFRKEGQNVTLSCEQNLNHDAMYWYRQDPGQGLRLIYYSQIVNDFQKGDIAEGYSVSREKKESFPLTVTSAQKNPTAFYLCASSRGPTGPSYEQYFGPGTRLTVT.

The chain carries TRBV18 and TRBJ1-4; 9 nucleotides agree with TRBD1. V dropped 6 bases and J dropped 5; count of bases not matched to a gene: 4. The CDR3 loop spans 14 amino acids. Germline CDR1 KGHSH, CDR2 LQKENI. The CDR3 sequence is CASSPGQGNEKLFF. The CDR3 DNA reads as TGTGCCAGCTCCCCGGGACAGGGAAATGAAAAACTGTTTTTT.

Relative to its sample, this clonotype is medium-sized. This rearrangement joins TRBV10-3 to TRBJ2-7; D is possibly TRBD1 or TRBD2 (5 bases each). The germline V gene has CDR1 ENHRY and CDR2 SYGVKD. V shed 5 bases and J shed 3 bases, with 8 bases lying between them. This CDR3 comprises 12 residues. This chain's CDR3 is CAISPGLYEQYF. In DNA, the CDR3 is TGTGCCATCAGTCCGGGGCTCTACGAGCAGTACTTC.

This clonotype is judged medium-sized. This rearrangement joins TRBV6-5 to TRBJ1-2; D is undetermined. The CDR3 length is 11 residues. V was cut by 2 bases and J by 8 bases, with 6 bases left in between. Looked up from germline, CDR1 is MNHEY and CDR2 is SVGAGI. CDR3 in amino acids: CASSYLGGYTF. The CDR3 DNA is TGTGCCAGCAGTTACCTGGGGGGCTACACCTTC.

As regards this clonotype: A much larger clone is a single base away; this may be a read error. CDR3 protein: CASSADRGSASYTF. The CDR3, as DNA: TGTGCCAGCAGTGCCGACAGGGGATCGGCTAGCTACACCTTC. The chain employs TRBV6-2 or TRBV6-3 and TRBJ1-2, with 8 bases aligning to TRBD1. The CDR3 length is 14 residues. CDR1 is MNHEY and CDR2 is SVGEGT in the germline V gene. V trimming: 5 bases; J trimming: 9 bases; junction bases outside the gene matches: 11.

This clonotype rates as medium-sized. The chain uses TRBV6-2 or TRBV6-3 and TRBJ1-1, with unresolved D. Germline V gene data show CDR1 as MNHEY and CDR2 as SVGEGT. Between the trimmed V and J ends, which lost 1 base and 3 bases, there was a span of 6 bases. The CDR3 runs 13 residues. CDR3 region: CASSYWGYTEAFF. CDR3 coding DNA: TGTGCCAGCAGTTACTGGGGTTACACTGAAGCTTTCTTT.

Sample share makes this clonotype medium-sized. The chain's CDR3 is CATEQGRESEKLFF. CDR3 DNA: TGTGCCACCGAACAGGGAAGAGAGAGTGAAAAACTGTTTTTT. The chain combines TRBV19 with TRBJ1-4, with D possibly matching TRBD1 (6 bases). The CDR3 is made up of 14 amino acids. CDR1 is LNHDA and CDR2 is SQIVND in the germline V gene (reference sequence). V shed 10 bases and J shed 7 bases, with 19 bases lying between them.

This chain links TRBV12-3 or TRBV12-4 with TRBJ1-2; 9 bases are a match to TRBD1. Losses at the gene ends were 4 bases for V and 5 bases for J; bases not matched to a gene: 8. This CDR3 is built from 15 residues. CDR3 residues: CASSSTGGGKYGYTF. In DNA, the CDR3 is TGTGCCAGCAGTTCCACAGGGGGCGGAAAGTATGGCTACACCTTC.

This clonotype was seen only a few times. The chain employs TRBV12-3 or TRBV12-4 and TRBJ1-2; 8 bases line up with TRBD1. The length of the CDR3 is 14 residues. Losses at the gene ends were 5 bases for V and 6 bases for J; bases not matched to a gene: 8. Here the CDR3 reads CASSRIPGGHGYTF. The CDR3 coding sequence is TGTGCCAGCAGTAGAATCCCAGGGGGCCATGGCTACACCTTC.